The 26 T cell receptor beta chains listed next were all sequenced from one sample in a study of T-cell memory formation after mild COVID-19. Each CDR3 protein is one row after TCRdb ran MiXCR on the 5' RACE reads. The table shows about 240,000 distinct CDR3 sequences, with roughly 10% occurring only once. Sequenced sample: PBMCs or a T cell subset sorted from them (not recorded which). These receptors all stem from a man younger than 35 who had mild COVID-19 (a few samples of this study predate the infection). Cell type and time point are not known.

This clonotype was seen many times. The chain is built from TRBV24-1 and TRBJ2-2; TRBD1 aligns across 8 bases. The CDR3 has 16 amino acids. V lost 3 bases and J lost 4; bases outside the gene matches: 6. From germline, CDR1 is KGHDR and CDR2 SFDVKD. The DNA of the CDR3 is TGTGCCACCAGTGATCCCGGGACAGGATTCACCGGGGAGCTGTTTTTT. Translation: CATSDPGTGFTGELFF.

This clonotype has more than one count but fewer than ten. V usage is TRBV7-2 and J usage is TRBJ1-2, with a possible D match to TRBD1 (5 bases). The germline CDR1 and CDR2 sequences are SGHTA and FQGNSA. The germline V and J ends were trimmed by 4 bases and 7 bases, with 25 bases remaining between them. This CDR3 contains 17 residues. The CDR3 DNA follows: TGTGCCAGCAGCTCCCAAGGGGTGCCGGGAATCATACGTGGCTACACCTTC. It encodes CASSSQGVPGIIRGYTF.

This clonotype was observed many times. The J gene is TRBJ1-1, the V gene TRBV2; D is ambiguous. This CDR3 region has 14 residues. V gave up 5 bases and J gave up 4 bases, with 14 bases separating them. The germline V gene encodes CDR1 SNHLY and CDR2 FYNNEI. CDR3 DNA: TGTGCCAGCAGTCTATCCACGGAGGGCACTGAAGCTTTCTTT. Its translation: CASSLSTEGTEAFF.

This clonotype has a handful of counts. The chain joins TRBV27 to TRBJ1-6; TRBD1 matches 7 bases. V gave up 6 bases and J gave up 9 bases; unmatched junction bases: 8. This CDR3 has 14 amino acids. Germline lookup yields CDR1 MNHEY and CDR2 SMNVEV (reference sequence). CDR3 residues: CASRRDSPPSPLHF. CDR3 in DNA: TGTGCCAGCAGAAGGGACAGTCCTCCTTCACCCCTCCACTTT.

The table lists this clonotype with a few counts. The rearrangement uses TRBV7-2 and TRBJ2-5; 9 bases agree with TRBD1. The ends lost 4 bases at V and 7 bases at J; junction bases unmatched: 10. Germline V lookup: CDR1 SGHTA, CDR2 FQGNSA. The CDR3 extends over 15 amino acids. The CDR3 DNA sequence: TGTGCCAGCAGCTACGGGACAGGGAATTTTCGGACCCAGTACTTC. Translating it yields CASSYGTGNFRTQYF.

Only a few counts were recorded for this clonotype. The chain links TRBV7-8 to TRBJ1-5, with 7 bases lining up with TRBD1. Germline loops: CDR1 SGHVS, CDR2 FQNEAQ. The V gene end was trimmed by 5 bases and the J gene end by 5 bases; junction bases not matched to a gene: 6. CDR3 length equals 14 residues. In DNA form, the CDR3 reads TGTGCCAGCAGCGCCGGGACAGACTATCAGCCCCAGCATTTT. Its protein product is CASSAGTDYQPQHF.

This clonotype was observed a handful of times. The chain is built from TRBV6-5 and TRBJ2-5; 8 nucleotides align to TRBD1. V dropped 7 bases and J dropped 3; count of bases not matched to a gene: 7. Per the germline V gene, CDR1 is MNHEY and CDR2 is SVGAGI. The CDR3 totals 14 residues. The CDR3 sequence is CASIKQGVEETQYF. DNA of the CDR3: TGTGCCAGCATAAAACAGGGGGTAGAAGAGACCCAGTACTTC.

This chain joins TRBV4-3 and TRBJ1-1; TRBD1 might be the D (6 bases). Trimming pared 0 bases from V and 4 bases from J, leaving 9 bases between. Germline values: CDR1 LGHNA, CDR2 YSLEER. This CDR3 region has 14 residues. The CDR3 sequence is CASSQDAGATEAFF. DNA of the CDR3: TGCGCCAGCAGCCAAGATGCGGGGGCCACTGAAGCTTTCTTT.

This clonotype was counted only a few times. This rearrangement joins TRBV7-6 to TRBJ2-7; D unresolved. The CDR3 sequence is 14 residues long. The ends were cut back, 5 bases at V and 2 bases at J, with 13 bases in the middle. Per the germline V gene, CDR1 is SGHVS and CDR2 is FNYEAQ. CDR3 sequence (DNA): TGTGCCAGCAGCCCCCGGCCGGGTACCTACGAGCAGTACTTC. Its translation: CASSPRPGTYEQYF. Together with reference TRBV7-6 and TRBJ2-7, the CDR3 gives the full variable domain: GAGVSQSPRYKVTKRGQDVALRCDPISGHVSLYWYRQALGQGPEFLTYFNYEAQQDKSGLPNDRFSAERPEGSISTLTIQRTEQRDSAMYRCASSPRPGTYEQYFGPGTRLTVT.

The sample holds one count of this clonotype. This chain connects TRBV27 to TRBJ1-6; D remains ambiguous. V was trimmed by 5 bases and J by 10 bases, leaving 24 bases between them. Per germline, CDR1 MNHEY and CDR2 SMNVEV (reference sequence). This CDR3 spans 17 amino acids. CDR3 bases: TGTGCCAGCAGTCCTATCGTGGGAAGCAAGGTCCTCTCACCCCTCCACTTT. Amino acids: CASSPIVGSKVLSPLHF.

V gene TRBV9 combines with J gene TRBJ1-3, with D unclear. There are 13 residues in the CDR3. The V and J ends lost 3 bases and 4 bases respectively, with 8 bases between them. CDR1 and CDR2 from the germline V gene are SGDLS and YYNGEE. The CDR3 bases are TGTGCCAGCAGCGATGAAACGGGAAACACCATATATTTT. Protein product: CASSDETGNTIYF.

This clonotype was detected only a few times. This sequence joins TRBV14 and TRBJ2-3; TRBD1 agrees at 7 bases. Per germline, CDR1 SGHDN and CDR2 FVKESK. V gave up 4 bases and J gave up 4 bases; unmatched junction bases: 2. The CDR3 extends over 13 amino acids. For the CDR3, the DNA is TGTGCCAGCAGCCGGGGGACAGCAGATACGCAGTATTTT. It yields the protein CASSRGTADTQYF.

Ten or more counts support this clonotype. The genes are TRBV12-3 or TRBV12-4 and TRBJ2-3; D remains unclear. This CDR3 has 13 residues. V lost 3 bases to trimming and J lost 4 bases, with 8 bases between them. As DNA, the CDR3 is TGTGCCAGCAGTTTCCGCCTCCCAGATACGCAGTATTTT. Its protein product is CASSFRLPDTQYF.

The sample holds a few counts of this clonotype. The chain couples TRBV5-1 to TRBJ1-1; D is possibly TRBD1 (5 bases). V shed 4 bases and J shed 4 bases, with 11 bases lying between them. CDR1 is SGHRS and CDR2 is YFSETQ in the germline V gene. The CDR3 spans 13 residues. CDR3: CASSNDRFTEAFF. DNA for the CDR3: TGCGCCAGCAGCAACGACAGATTCACTGAAGCTTTCTTT.

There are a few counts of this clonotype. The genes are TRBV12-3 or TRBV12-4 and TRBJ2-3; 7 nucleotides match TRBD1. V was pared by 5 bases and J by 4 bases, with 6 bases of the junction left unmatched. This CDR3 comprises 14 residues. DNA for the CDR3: TGTGCCAGCAGTCTAACAGGGGACCCAGATACGCAGTATTTT. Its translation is CASSLTGDPDTQYF.

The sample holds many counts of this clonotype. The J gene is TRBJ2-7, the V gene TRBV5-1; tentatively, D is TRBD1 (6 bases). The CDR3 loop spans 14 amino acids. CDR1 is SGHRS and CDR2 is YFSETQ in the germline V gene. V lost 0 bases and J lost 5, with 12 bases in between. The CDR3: CASSLVRGHDEQYF. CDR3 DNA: TGCGCCAGCAGCTTGGTCAGGGGTCACGACGAGCAGTACTTC.

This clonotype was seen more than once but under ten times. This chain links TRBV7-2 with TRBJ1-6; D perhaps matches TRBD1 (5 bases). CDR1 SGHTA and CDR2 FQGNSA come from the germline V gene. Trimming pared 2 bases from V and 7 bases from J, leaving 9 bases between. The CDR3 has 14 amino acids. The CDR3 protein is CASSLTGLNSPLHF. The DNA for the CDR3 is TGTGCCAGCAGCTTAACAGGCCTGAATTCACCCCTCCACTTT.

The CDR3 here is CSASPGRSSYEQYF. CDR3 nucleotide sequence: TGCAGTGCTTCTCCCGGGAGGAGCTCCTACGAGCAGTACTTC. The V call is TRBV20-1, the J call TRBJ2-7, with 7 bases that match TRBD2. Germline CDR1 and CDR2: DFQATT and SNEGSKA (reference sequence). The junction had 7 bases not matched to a gene; V was cut back by 5 bases and J by 0 bases. This CDR3 has 14 residues.

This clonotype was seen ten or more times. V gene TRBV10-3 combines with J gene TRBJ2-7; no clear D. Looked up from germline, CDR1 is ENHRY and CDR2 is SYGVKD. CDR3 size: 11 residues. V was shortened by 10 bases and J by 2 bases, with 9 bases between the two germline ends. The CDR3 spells CASRTAYEQYV. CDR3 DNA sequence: TGTGCCAGCCGAACCGCCTACGAGCAGTACGTC.

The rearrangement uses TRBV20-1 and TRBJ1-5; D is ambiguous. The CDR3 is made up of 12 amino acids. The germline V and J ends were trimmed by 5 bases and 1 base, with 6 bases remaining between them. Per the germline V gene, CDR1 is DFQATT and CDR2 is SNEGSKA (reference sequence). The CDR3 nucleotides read TGCAGTGCTGCTGACAGCAATCAGCCCCAGCATTTT. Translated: CSAADSNQPQHF.

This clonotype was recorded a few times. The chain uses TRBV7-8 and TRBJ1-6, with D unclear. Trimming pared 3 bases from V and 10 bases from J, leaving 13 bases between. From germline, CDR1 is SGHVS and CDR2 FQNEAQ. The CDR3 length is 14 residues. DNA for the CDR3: TGTGCCAGCAGCTTTTCCGGGTTAGAATCACCCCTCCACTTT. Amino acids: CASSFSGLESPLHF.

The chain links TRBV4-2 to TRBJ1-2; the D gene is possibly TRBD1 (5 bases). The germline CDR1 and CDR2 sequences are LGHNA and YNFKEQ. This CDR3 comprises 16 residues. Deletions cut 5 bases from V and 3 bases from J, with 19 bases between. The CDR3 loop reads CASSTWGKDHHYGYTF. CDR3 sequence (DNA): TGTGCCAGCAGCACCTGGGGGAAAGACCACCACTATGGCTACACCTTC.

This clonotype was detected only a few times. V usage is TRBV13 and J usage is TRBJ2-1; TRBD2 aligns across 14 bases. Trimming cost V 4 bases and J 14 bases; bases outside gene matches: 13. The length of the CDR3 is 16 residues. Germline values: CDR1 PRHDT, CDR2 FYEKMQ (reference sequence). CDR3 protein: CASSSRLAGGRHIEFF. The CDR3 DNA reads TGTGCCAGCAGCTCCAGACTAGCGGGGGGGCGTCATATCGAGTTCTTC.

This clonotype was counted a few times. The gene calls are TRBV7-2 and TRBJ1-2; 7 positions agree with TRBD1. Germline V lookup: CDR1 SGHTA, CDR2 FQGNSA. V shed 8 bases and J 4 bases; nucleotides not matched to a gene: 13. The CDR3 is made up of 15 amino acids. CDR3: CASGPDRVGLYGYTF. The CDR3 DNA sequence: TGTGCCAGCGGGCCAGACAGGGTTGGGCTCTATGGCTACACCTTC.

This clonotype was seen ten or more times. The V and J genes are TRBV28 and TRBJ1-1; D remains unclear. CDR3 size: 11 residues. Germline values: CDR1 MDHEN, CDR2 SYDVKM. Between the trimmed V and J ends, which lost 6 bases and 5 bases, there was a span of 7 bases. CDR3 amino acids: CASSPGTEAFF. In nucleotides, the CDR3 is TGTGCCAGCAGCCCCGGGACTGAAGCTTTCTTT.

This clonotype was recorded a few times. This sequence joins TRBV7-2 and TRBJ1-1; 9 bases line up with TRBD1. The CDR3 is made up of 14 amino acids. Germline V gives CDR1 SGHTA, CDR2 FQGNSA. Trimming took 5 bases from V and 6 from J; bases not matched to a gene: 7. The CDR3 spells CASSRQGESAEAFF. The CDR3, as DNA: TGTGCCAGCAGCAGACAGGGGGAAAGTGCTGAAGCTTTCTTT.